This T cell receptor beta chain was found in a study of cytomegalovirus exposure and HLA in healthy donors. Study observations and caveats: The authors reported that TCR beta sequences could predict HLA-A and HLA-B alleles. These predictions were accurate for most subjects in the first cohort. Some V segments, including TRBV6-2 and TRBV6-3, were excluded as indistinguishable. Many donors shared some public TCRs, even though most TCR sequences were rare.

This CDR3 has 14 amino acids. The germline V gene has CDR1 MDHEN and CDR2 SYDVKM. The trim removed 5 bases at V and 0 bases at J, leaving 3 bases unmatched. The PCR made use of 60 Vbeta and 13 Jbeta primers. Some clones are missing from TCRdb's copy, which holds only in-frame ones; the method was immunoSEQ multiplex PCR. The table shows 150,000 to 200,000 clones, with around 84% occurring only once. About this clone itself: As yet, its antigen is unknown.

The receptor was isolated from a man aged 18-30 years in good health and CMV-seronegative. Sequences were obtained from PBMCs. The chain links TRBV28 to TRBJ1-2; 7 bases are a match to TRBD1. CDR3 amino acids: CASSQGQANYGYTF. For the CDR3, the DNA is TGTGCCAGCAGTCAAGGACAGGCTAACTATGGCTACACCTTC.